One and the same sample provided the 19 T cell receptor beta chains below, sequenced in a study of early T cells in non-severe SARS-CoV-2 infection. MiXCR, applied by TCRdb to the 5' RACE reads, yields one record per CDR3 protein. The sample holds fewer than 40,000 distinct CDR3 sequences, more than 5.5% seen once. The sequenced sample was whole blood. Receptors were obtained from an adult who was a healthcare worker with PCR-confirmed SARS-CoV-2 infection or an uninfected control (not recorded which).

This clonotype was observed many times. This chain links TRBV10-3 with TRBJ2-5; D uncertain. This CDR3 is 15 amino acids long. Germline V gives CDR1 ENHRY, CDR2 SYGVKD. The V end lost 0 bases, the J end lost 1 base, and 9 bases lay between the germline ends. In DNA form, the CDR3 reads TGTGCCATCAGTGAGTCGGGCGGCATCCAAGAGACCCAGTACTTC. It specifies CAISESGGIQETQYF.

This clonotype was seen many times. The chain links TRBV6-2 or TRBV6-3 to TRBJ2-7, with a tentative D call TRBD2 (6 bases). CDR3 length: 15 residues. Germline loops: CDR1 MNHEY, CDR2 SVGEGT. Trimming removed 6 bases at V and 3 bases at J, with 18 bases between. The CDR3 sequence: CASRPLATVNYEQYF. CDR3 coding DNA: TGTGCCAGCAGACCCCTAGCGACCGTAAACTACGAGCAGTACTTC.

The V gene is TRBV7-8, the J gene TRBJ2-1, with D possibly being TRBD2 (6 bases). V gave up 3 bases and J gave up 0 bases, with 18 bases separating them. Germline loops: CDR1 SGHVS, CDR2 FQNEAQ. This CDR3 contains 18 residues. This CDR3 is CASSLGRPGLSSYNEQFF. The CDR3 DNA sequence: TGTGCCAGCAGCTTGGGCCGACCGGGACTTAGCTCCTACAATGAGCAGTTCTTC.

This clonotype was recorded a few times. A much larger clone differs by one base, so this may be a read error. The gene calls are TRBV5-6 and TRBJ2-7; 9 bases line up with TRBD1. Germline-derived CDR1 and CDR2 are SGHDT and YYEEEE. The V segment lost 4 bases and the J segment 4 bases; nucleotides outside the gene matches: 12. This CDR3 has 16 residues. The CDR3: CASSLLEQGALYEQYF. The CDR3 nucleotides are TGTGCCAGCAGCCTGCTCGAACAGGGGGCGCTTTACGAGCAGTACTTC. The full variable domain, with the rest looked up from reference TRBV5-6 and TRBJ2-7, is DAGVTQSPTHLIKTRGQQVTLRCSPKSGHDTVSWYQQALGQGPQFIFQYYEEEERQRGNFPDRFSGHQFPNYSSELNVNALLLGDSALYLCASSLLEQGALYEQYFGPGTRLTVT.

This clonotype was counted ten times or more. The V call is TRBV2, the J call TRBJ2-2; D gene unclear. Germline CDR1 SNHLY, CDR2 FYNNEI. The CDR3 runs to 13 residues. Trimming took 9 bases from V and 5 from J, leaving 13 bases between them. DNA for the CDR3: TGTGCCAGTTCATCAGCGCGTACCGGGGAGCTGTTTTTT. Encoded protein: CASSSARTGELFF.

The chain carries TRBV28 and TRBJ1-1; D might be TRBD1 (6 bases). This CDR3 comprises 12 residues. Trimming pared 3 bases from V and 4 bases from J, leaving 6 bases between. Germline lookup yields CDR1 MDHEN and CDR2 SYDVKM. The CDR3: CASSFRGTEAFF. Written as DNA, the CDR3 is TGTGCCAGCAGTTTCAGGGGCACTGAAGCTTTCTTT.

This clonotype was found many times. The chain has TRBV7-9 and TRBJ1-4, with 9 nucleotides matching TRBD1. Germline lookup yields CDR1 SEHNR and CDR2 FQNEAQ (reference sequence). Losses at the gene ends were 4 bases for V and 7 bases for J; bases not matched to a gene: 10. The CDR3 totals 16 residues. The CDR3 loop reads CASSYRPGQGFEKLFF. CDR3 bases: TGTGCCAGCAGCTATCGTCCGGGACAGGGCTTTGAAAAACTGTTTTTT.

This clonotype has a count of ten or more. This rearrangement joins TRBV28 to TRBJ2-7, with 11 bases matching TRBD2. From germline, CDR1 is MDHEN and CDR2 SYDVKM. V shed 8 bases, J shed 7 bases, and the junction held 10 bases outside the gene matches. The CDR3 length is 14 residues. The CDR3 sequence is CASGTSGSFGEQYF. Here the CDR3 DNA reads TGTGCCAGCGGAACTAGCGGGAGTTTTGGGGAGCAGTACTTC.

Ten or more counts support this clonotype. The V gene is TRBV28, the J gene TRBJ2-1; 8 bases match TRBD2. Trimming removed 1 base from V and 7 bases from J; junction bases left unmatched: 6. This CDR3 comprises 15 residues. Germline CDR1 is MDHEN and CDR2 is SYDVKM. The CDR3 sequence: CASSLYGLAFNEQFF. As DNA, the CDR3 is TGTGCCAGCAGTTTATATGGACTAGCTTTTAATGAGCAGTTCTTC.

Ten or more counts support this clonotype. The rearrangement joins TRBV7-9 to TRBJ2-7, with D possibly TRBD1 on 6 matching bases. The ends were cut back, 3 bases at V and 5 bases at J, with 14 bases in the middle. The CDR3 has 14 amino acids. CDR1 SEHNR and CDR2 FQNEAQ come from the germline V gene (reference sequence). CDR3 sequence reads: CASSLRQVSDEQYF. CDR3 in DNA: TGTGCCAGCAGCTTGCGACAGGTGTCGGACGAGCAGTACTTC.

The sample holds a few counts of this clonotype. The CDR3 bases are TGTGCCAGCAGCCAAGATTCGAGTATGAACACTGAAGCTTTCTTT. This codes for CASSQDSSMNTEAFF. V usage is TRBV3-1 and J usage is TRBJ1-1; D is uncertain. The ends were cut back, 0 bases at V and 0 bases at J, with 8 bases in the middle. The germline V gene has CDR1 LGHDT and CDR2 YNNKEL (reference sequence). The CDR3 extends over 15 amino acids. Looking up the rest from reference TRBV3-1 and TRBJ1-1 gives the full variable domain: DTAVSQTPKYLVTQMGNDKSIKCEQNLGHDTMYWYKQDSKKFLKIMFSYNNKELIINETVPNRFSPKSPDKAHLNLHINSLELGDSAVYFCASSQDSSMNTEAFFGQGTRLTVV.

This clonotype was recorded at least ten times. The CDR3 sequence is CASSHPGGNGYTF. As DNA, the CDR3 is TGTGCCAGCAGCCATCCAGGGGGCAATGGCTACACCTTC. The chain couples TRBV3-1 to TRBJ1-2, with 8 bases matching TRBD1. Germline CDR1 reads LGHDT; CDR2 reads YNNKEL (reference sequence). The CDR3 has 13 amino acids. The V and J ends lost 3 bases and 6 bases, in that order; junction bases with no gene match: 3.

V usage is TRBV7-8 and J usage is TRBJ2-1; 7 positions match TRBD1. V gave up 4 bases and J gave up 4 bases; unmatched junction bases: 4. There are 14 residues in the CDR3. Germline CDR1 reads SGHVS; CDR2 reads FQNEAQ. CDR3 protein: CASSSGDRYNEQFF. The CDR3 DNA follows: TGTGCCAGCAGCTCCGGGGACAGATACAATGAGCAGTTCTTC.

This clonotype was observed at least ten times. The chain is built from TRBV5-1 and TRBJ2-3; 11 bases match TRBD2. Germline CDR1 reads SGHRS; CDR2 reads YFSETQ. The CDR3 runs 15 residues. The V segment lost 5 bases and the J segment 4 bases; nucleotides outside the gene matches: 6. Here the CDR3 reads CASSLAGGPADTQYF. The CDR3, as DNA: TGCGCCAGCAGTTTAGCGGGAGGGCCGGCAGATACGCAGTATTTT.

The chain recombines TRBV5-1 with TRBJ2-1; possible D gene TRBD2, 7 bases. From germline, CDR1 is SGHRS and CDR2 YFSETQ. The CDR3 runs to 15 residues. V dropped 3 bases and J dropped 5 bases, with 15 bases sitting between them. In nucleotides, the CDR3 is TGCGCCAGCAGCTGGGGGGGCAACAACAACAATGAGCAGTTCTTC. Its protein product is CASSWGGNNNNEQFF.

This clonotype was picked up a small number of times. This chain joins TRBV7-8 and TRBJ2-5; D call uncertain. CDR1 SGHVS and CDR2 FQNEAQ come from the germline V gene. The CDR3 has 13 amino acids. Trimming left V 5 bases short and J 8 bases short, with 15 bases between. CDR3 DNA: TGTGCCAGCAGCGCAGATCGCGCAGGCACCCAGTACTTC. Protein sequence: CASSADRAGTQYF.

The table lists this clonotype with many counts. J is TRBJ2-1 and V is TRBV20-1; D gene uncertain. The V and J ends lost 2 bases and 6 bases respectively, with 5 bases between them. Per germline, CDR1 DFQATT and CDR2 SNEGSKA (reference sequence). The CDR3 covers 11 residues. As DNA, the CDR3 is TGCAGTGCTAGACTACTCAATGAGCAGTTCTTC. Protein product: CSARLLNEQFF.

This clonotype was observed at least ten times. V usage is TRBV28 and J usage is TRBJ1-2; D is perhaps TRBD1 (5 bases). The V end was cut by 5 bases, the J end by 1 base, with 14 bases between. The CDR3 runs 15 residues. Germline V gene data show CDR1 as MDHEN and CDR2 as SYDVKM. CDR3: CASSTRLGGNYGYTF. The CDR3 nucleotides read TGTGCCAGCAGTACCAGGCTCGGGGGTAACTATGGCTACACCTTC.

This clonotype has at least ten counts. The V and J genes are TRBV20-1 and TRBJ2-2; TRBD1 aligns across 8 bases. Germline CDR1 and CDR2: DFQATT and SNEGSKA (reference sequence). The CDR3 runs to 16 residues. The junction had 6 bases not matched to a gene; V was cut back by 0 bases and J by 3 bases. The CDR3: CSARDPLTGDTGELFF. The CDR3 DNA is TGCAGTGCTAGAGATCCCCTGACAGGGGACACCGGGGAGCTGTTTTTT.